Listed below are T cell receptor beta chains from one sample, sequenced in a study of pediatric ulcerative colitis. Some clones are missing from TCRdb's copy, which holds only in-frame ones; the method was immunoSEQ multiplex PCR. Of about 1,400 clones detected, roughly 90% appear once; the ten largest clones hold approximately 3.1%. Sequencing used blood. Receptor source: a boy younger than 18 with severe ulcerative colitis. Both conserved end residues are part of each CDR3. Each record gives: CDR3 DNA, CDR3 protein, V gene, CDR3 length, clone size, D gene, J gene. A D gene is named only where the DNA matches it firmly. Rows give clone size only sometimes, using once, few, many, or a class for an expanded clone.

DNA: TGTGCCAGCAGTCATACCGGGACACCGAACCAGCATTTT
CDR3: CASSHTGTPNQHF
V: TRBV7-2
length: 13
size: .
D: .
J: TRBJ1-5

DNA: TGTGCCAGCAGCTTACGGACAGAGCAGTTCTTC
CDR3: CASSLRTEQFF
V: TRBV7-2
length: 11
size: .
D: .
J: TRBJ2-1

DNA: TGTGCCAGTAGTCCCTCGATGGAGGGGGGCACTGAAGCTTTCTTT
CDR3: CASSPSMEGGTEAFF
V: TRBV19
length: 15
size: .
D: .
J: TRBJ1-1

DNA: TGTGCCAGTAACCACCGGGACAGGGTAGAGACCCAGTACTTC
CDR3: CASNHRDRVETQYF
V: TRBV19
length: 14
size: .
D: TRBD1
J: TRBJ2-5

DNA: TGTGCCATCAGTGAGACAGGGACTAATGAAAAACTGTTTTTT
CDR3: CAISETGTNEKLFF
V: TRBV10-3
length: 14
size: .
D: .
J: TRBJ1-4

DNA: TGCGCCAGCAGCAAGACACTGAACACTGAAGCTTTCTTT
CDR3: CASSKTLNTEAFF
V: TRBV5-1
length: 13
size: .
D: .
J: TRBJ1-1

DNA: TGTGCCAGCAGCCCGGGACTAGCGGGAGTTGAGCAGTTCTTC
CDR3: CASSPGLAGVEQFF
V: TRBV7-9
length: 14
size: .
D: TRBD2
J: TRBJ2-1

DNA: TGTGCCAGCAGCTTAGTGGCAGGGACGGGAAACACCATATATTTT
CDR3: CASSLVAGTGNTIYF
V: TRBV7-2
length: 15
size: .
D: .
J: TRBJ1-3

DNA: TGCGCCAGCAGCTTGGGCGGTCTGGGAAACACCATATATTTT
CDR3: CASSLGGLGNTIYF
V: TRBV5-1
length: 14
size: .
D: .
J: TRBJ1-3

DNA: TGTGCCAGCAGGACGGCAGCGGACACTGAAGCTTTCTTT
CDR3: CASRTAADTEAFF
V: TRBV5-4
length: 13
size: .
D: .
J: TRBJ1-1

DNA: TGTGCCAGCAGTGACGGGACAGGGGGCACTGAAGCTTTCTTT
CDR3: CASSDGTGGTEAFF
V: TRBV6-4
length: 14
size: .
D: TRBD1
J: TRBJ1-1

DNA: TGTGCCAGCTCCCGTCTAGCGACCGGTTCCTACAATGAGCAGTTCTTC
CDR3: CASSRLATGSYNEQFF
V: TRBV18
length: 16
size: .
D: .
J: TRBJ2-1

DNA: TGTGCCAGCAGCTTAAAGCACAGGGTGAACACTGAAGCTTTCTTT
CDR3: CASSLKHRVNTEAFF
V: TRBV7-8
length: 15
size: .
D: .
J: TRBJ1-1

DNA: TGCGCCAGCAGCCCTCCGGAAGGCTACGAGCAGTACTTC
CDR3: CASSPPEGYEQYF
V: TRBV5-1
length: 13
size: .
D: .
J: TRBJ2-7

DNA: TGTGCCAGCAGCTTGTTAGGCCAGGCGAGAGAAGCTTTCTTT
CDR3: CASSLLGQAREAFF
V: TRBV5-6
length: 14
size: .
D: .
J: TRBJ1-1

DNA: TGCGCCAGCAGCCTACTAGCGGGCCTAGGAACCGGGGAGCTGTTTTTT
CDR3: CASSLLAGLGTGELFF
V: TRBV4-3
length: 16
size: .
D: TRBD2
J: TRBJ2-2

DNA: TGTGCCAGCAGTTACCCAGGATTAAGCTCTGGAAACACCATATATTTT
CDR3: CASSYPGLSSGNTIYF
V: TRBV6-6
length: 16
size: .
D: .
J: TRBJ1-3

DNA: TGTGCCAGCAGCTCAGGGGGGAGCTCCTACAATGAGCAGTTCTTC
CDR3: CASSSGGSSYNEQFF
V: TRBV9
length: 15
size: .
D: .
J: TRBJ2-1

DNA: TGTGCAAGTCGCCGACTACGCAGGATACATGATCTCACAGATACGCAGTATTTT
CDR3: CASRRLRRIHDLTDTQYF
V: TRBV12-2
length: 18
size: once
D: .
J: TRBJ2-3

DNA: TGTGCCTGGAACTTCGAAAGGACTAGCAGCTCCTACAATGAGCAGTTCTTC
CDR3: CAWNFERTSSSYNEQFF
V: TRBV30
length: 17
size: .
D: TRBD2
J: TRBJ2-1

DNA: TGCGCCAGCATGCCAGGTTGGGGCACTGAAGCTTTCTTT
CDR3: CASMPGWGTEAFF
V: TRBV10-1
length: 13
size: .
D: .
J: TRBJ1-1

DNA: TGTGCCAGTAGTATAGATGGTCCTAGCGGAATCCAAGAGACCCAGTACTTC
CDR3: CASSIDGPSGIQETQYF
V: TRBV19
length: 17
size: .
D: TRBD2
J: TRBJ2-5

DNA: TGCAGCGTTCCCGGACAGGGCAGCTATGGCTACACCTTC
CDR3: CSVPGQGSYGYTF
V: TRBV29-1
length: 13
size: .
D: TRBD1
J: TRBJ1-2

DNA: TGTGCTACCAGCTTGCCGCGACTAGCGGGATACAATGAGCAGTTCTTC
CDR3: CATSLPRLAGYNEQFF
V: TRBV5-4
length: 16
size: .
D: TRBD2
J: TRBJ2-1

DNA: TGTGCCAGTAGTCTCCCGCAGGGGTTGGCCAAAAACATTCAGTACTTC
CDR3: CASSLPQGLAKNIQYF
V: TRBV19
length: 16
size: .
D: .
J: TRBJ2-4

DNA: TGTGCCAGCATCCAAGGCCGGGAGACCCAGTACTTC
CDR3: CASIQGRETQYF
V: TRBV2
length: 12
size: once
D: .
J: TRBJ2-5

DNA: TGTGCCAGCAGTTTACTTAAGGCCGGGCCATTAGGGACAGGGATACGCTACACCTTC
CDR3: CASSLLKAGPLGTGIRYTF
V: TRBV27
length: 19
size: .
D: TRBD1
J: TRBJ1-2

DNA: TGTGCCAGCAGCTTGGTGCAGGGGGACACCGGGGAGCTGTTTTTT
CDR3: CASSLVQGDTGELFF
V: TRBV5-6
length: 15
size: .
D: TRBD1
J: TRBJ2-2

DNA: TGTGCCTGGAGGACGGGGGGCACTGAAGCTTTCTTT
CDR3: CAWRTGGTEAFF
V: TRBV30
length: 12
size: .
D: .
J: TRBJ1-1

DNA: TGTGCCAGCAGCCTCAGGACAGGGCTAAACACTAAAGCTTTCTTT
CDR3: CASSLRTGLNTKAFF
V: TRBV5-4
length: 15
size: .
D: TRBD1
J: TRBJ1-1

DNA: TGTGCCACTCGGCGGACAGGGGGCATATGTGGCTACACCTTC
CDR3: CATRRTGGICGYTF
V: TRBV21-1
length: 14
size: .
D: .
J: TRBJ1-2

DNA: TGTGCCAGCAGTGAAGGGACGCAGTCTAACTATGGCTACACCTTC
CDR3: CASSEGTQSNYGYTF
V: TRBV6-1
length: 15
size: .
D: .
J: TRBJ1-2

DNA: TGTGCCAGCAGCTTAAGTAGCGGGGCGATGAACACCGGGGAGCTGTTTTTT
CDR3: CASSLSSGAMNTGELFF
V: TRBV7-9
length: 17
size: .
D: TRBD2
J: TRBJ2-2